A selection of T cell receptor beta chains follows, all from one sample in a study of T cell clones after liver transplantation. Libraries were prepared by immunoSEQ multiplex PCR; TCRdb keeps only in-frame clonotypes and omits some of them. This sample has approximately 65,000 clones, with 85% to 95% found just once. The sample in question was CD4+ T cells from blood, obtained less than 28 months after liver transplant. The receptors originated from a human patient who received a liver transplant. The T cells may partly be graft donor cells. CDR3s include the opening cysteine and the closing phenylalanine or tryptophan. D genes are given only for firm matches. Clone size is not always given. Where it is, it says once, few, many or a class for expanded clones.

j_call clone_size d_call cdr3_length v_call cdr3_nt cdr3_aa
TRBJ1-5 NA TRBD1 15 TRBV7-2 TGTGCCAGCAGTCGTTCAGGGGGCAGCAATCAGCCCCAGCATTTT CASSRSGGSNQPQHF
TRBJ2-7 NA NA 12 TRBV5-8 TGTGCCAGCAGCTTGGACCACTACGAGCAGTACTTC CASSLDHYEQYF
TRBJ2-7 NA NA 12 TRBV27 TGTGCCAGCAAAGGCGTGACCTACGAGCAGTACTTC CASKGVTYEQYF
TRBJ1-5 NA TRBD1 17 TRBV30 TGTGCCTGGAGTGTACCCAAGGGGACAGTATCAAATCAGCCCCAGCATTTT CAWSVPKGTVSNQPQHF
TRBJ1-2 NA NA 13 TRBV10-1 TGCGCCAGCACCCGGGGGGTCCCTTATGGCTACACCTTC CASTRGVPYGYTF
TRBJ1-4 NA NA 14 TRBV2 TGTGCCAGCAGCGGGACGGCAGTAGGGGAAAAACTGTTTTTT CASSGTAVGEKLFF
TRBJ1-2 NA NA 11 TRBV2 TGTGCCAGCAGTTTCGGGGATGGCTACACCTTC CASSFGDGYTF
TRBJ2-2 NA TRBD2 13 TRBV2 TGTGCCAGCGGGACTAGCGGGGCCGGGGAGCTGTTTTTT CASGTSGAGELFF
TRBJ1-1 NA NA 18 TRBV7-6 TGTGCCAGCAGCTTAGCTCCCCAGTCCGTCCGATTTAACACTGAAGCTTTCTTT CASSLAPQSVRFNTEAFF
TRBJ2-7 NA TRBD1 15 TRBV5-1 TGCGCCAGCAGGAGGAGACAGGGGGCAGAGCACGAGCAGTACTTC CASRRRQGAEHEQYF
TRBJ2-7 NA NA 15 TRBV4-1 TGCGCCAGCAGCCAAGTTAGAAATCCGCCCGGGGAGCAGTACTTC CASSQVRNPPGEQYF
TRBJ2-7 NA NA 14 TRBV7-3 TGTGCCAGCAGCTTGGGCAGGGGAGCAGGCGAGCAGTACTTC CASSLGRGAGEQYF
TRBJ2-1 NA TRBD2 17 TRBV4-3 TGCGCCAGCAGCCAAGATATTATAGGGACTAGAGATAATGAGCAGTTCTTC CASSQDIIGTRDNEQFF
TRBJ2-1 few NA 16 TRBV9 TGTGCCAGCAGCGCTGCGCGGCTGGTTCAAGGGAATGAGCAGTTCTTC CASSAARLVQGNEQFF
TRBJ2-1 NA TRBD1 15 TRBV9 TGTGCCAGCAGCGGGACAGGGGGCGTTTACAATGAGCAGTTCTTC CASSGTGGVYNEQFF
TRBJ2-3 NA TRBD1 14 TRBV29-1 TGCAGCGGCCGGGACAGGTCTAGCACAGATACGCAGTATTTT CSGRDRSSTDTQYF
TRBJ2-1 NA TRBD2 16 TRBV7-2 TGTGCCAGCAGCTTAGATAGTTCTAGCGGGAGCAATGAGCAGTTCTTC CASSLDSSSGSNEQFF
TRBJ2-3 NA NA 15 TRBV7-9 TGTGCCAGCAGCTTACAATTGCCCGCTAGAGATACGCAGTATTTT CASSLQLPARDTQYF
TRBJ2-3 NA TRBD2 15 TRBV6-5 TGTGCCAGCTCAGTACTAGCGACAAGCACAGATACGCAGTATTTT CASSVLATSTDTQYF
TRBJ2-7 NA NA 14 TRBV19 TGTGCCAGTAGTATGGAGGACTCTATCTACGAGCAGTACTTC CASSMEDSIYEQYF
TRBJ2-5 NA NA 14 TRBV5-8 TGTGCCAGCAGCTTGACAGCGTACCAAGAGACCCAGTACTTC CASSLTAYQETQYF
TRBJ1-5 NA TRBD1 13 TRBV10-3 TGTGCCATCGGACAGGGAGGCGGACAGCCCCAGCATTTT CAIGQGGGQPQHF
TRBJ2-7 once NA 12 TRBV5-6 TGTGCCAGCAGCTTTGACACGGGGGAGCAGTACTTC CASSFDTGEQYF
TRBJ2-5 NA NA 15 TRBV21-1 TGTGCCAGCAGCAAAGGTGCGTGTGGGACGGAGACCCAGTACTTC CASSKGACGTETQYF
TRBJ2-3 NA NA 14 TRBV7-9 TGTGCCAGCAGCCCGGACAGAGGCGGGGATACGCAGTATTTT CASSPDRGGDTQYF
TRBJ2-7 NA TRBD2 16 TRBV5-1 TGCGCCAGCAGCTTGGGACTAGCGGGAGTGGTCTACGAGCAGTACTTC CASSLGLAGVVYEQYF
TRBJ2-3 NA TRBD2 14 TRBV7-6 TGTGCCAGCAGCTTTAGCGGGAGCACAGATACGCAGTATTTT CASSFSGSTDTQYF
TRBJ2-3 NA NA 12 TRBV5-6 TGTGCCAGCAGCTTCAGGACAGATACGCAGTATTTT CASSFRTDTQYF
TRBJ1-3 NA TRBD1 16 TRBV5-1 TGCGCCAGCAGCTCTACCGGGACAGGGACTGGAAACACCATATATTTT CASSSTGTGTGNTIYF
TRBJ2-1 NA NA 17 TRBV18 TGTGCCAGCTCACCCCTCGGGGGCGGGAGCTCCTACAATGAGCAGTTCTTC CASSPLGGGSSYNEQFF
TRBJ2-1 NA TRBD2 15 TRBV5-6 TGTGCCAGCAGCGTACTAGCGGGGGTTGGTAATGAGCAGTTCTTC CASSVLAGVGNEQFF
TRBJ1-6 NA NA 16 TRBV9 TGTGCCAGCAGCCCGACAGGTAATCACTATAATTCACCCCTCCACTTT CASSPTGNHYNSPLHF
TRBJ2-3 NA TRBD2 17 TRBV11-3 TGTGCCAGCAGCTTAGTCCTAGCGGGAGCGATCACAGATACGCAGTATTTT CASSLVLAGAITDTQYF
TRBJ1-6 NA NA 15 TRBV27 TGTGCCAGCAGTTTTTCGGGATCTAAGGACTCACCCCTCCACTTT CASSFSGSKDSPLHF
TRBJ2-7 NA NA 12 TRBV7-2 TGTGCCAGCAGCTTAGGCCTCGGGGAGCAGTACTTC CASSLGLGEQYF
TRBJ1-1 NA TRBD1 13 TRBV7-9 TGTGCCAGCAGCATAACTTGGACAGGGGAAGCTTTCTTT CASSITWTGEAFF
TRBJ2-1 NA NA 12 TRBV2 TGTGCCAGCAGTGTAGTAATTAATGAGCAGTTCTTC CASSVVINEQFF
TRBJ2-1 NA NA 13 TRBV18 TGTGCCAGCTCACGAGGACTGGAGAATGAGCAGTTCTTC CASSRGLENEQFF
TRBJ2-2 NA TRBD1 15 TRBV19 TGTGCCAGTAGTAGGGACAGAATAAACAGCGGGGAGCTGTTTTTT CASSRDRINSGELFF
TRBJ2-3 once NA 15 TRBV2 TGTGCCAGCAGTGAAGAGACTTACCCCGGGGATACGCAGTATTTT CASSEETYPGDTQYF
TRBJ1-1 once NA 12 TRBV2 TGTGCCAGCAGAGTGGGGGACGCTGAAGCTTTCTTT CASRVGDAEAFF
TRBJ2-3 NA NA 13 TRBV5-4 TGTGCCAGCAGCTTTCCCAGGGGTGATACGCAGTATTTT CASSFPRGDTQYF
TRBJ2-1 NA TRBD2 14 TRBV9 TGTGCCAGCAGCGTAGTGCCAGCGGGGAATGAGCAGTTCTTC CASSVVPAGNEQFF
TRBJ2-7 NA TRBD2 14 TRBV7-2 TGTGCCAGCAGCCTAGCGGGAGTAGGCCTCGAGCAGTACTTC CASSLAGVGLEQYF
TRBJ2-1 once NA 11 TRBV7-2 TGTGCCAGCAGCCTCCTCAATGAGCAGTTCTTC CASSLLNEQFF
TRBJ2-5 NA NA 15 TRBV7-8 TGTGCCAGCAGCACCGAGGGGGGGCGCATGGAGACCCAGTACTTC CASSTEGGRMETQYF
TRBJ1-1 NA NA 14 TRBV11-3 TGTGCCAGCAGCTTAAACAGTATGAACACTGAAGCTTTCTTT CASSLNSMNTEAFF
TRBJ2-5 NA TRBD1 12 TRBV11-2 TGTGCCAGCAGACAGGGGCAAGAGACCCAGTACTTC CASRQGQETQYF
TRBJ2-5 NA TRBD2 14 TRBV4-3 TGCGCCAGCAGCCGGGGAATAGCGGGAGAGACCCAGTACTTC CASSRGIAGETQYF
TRBJ2-1 once TRBD2 16 TRBV5-1 TGCGCCAGCAGCTTGGTTAGCGGGGTTTCCTACAATGAGCAGTTCTTC CASSLVSGVSYNEQFF
TRBJ2-2 NA NA 14 TRBV27 TGTGCCAGCAGTTGGCTATTGGGCACCGGGGAGCTGTTTTTT CASSWLLGTGELFF
TRBJ2-7 NA TRBD2 17 TRBV27 TGTGCCAGCAGTTCGATTGGGACTAGCGGGAGTACCTACGAGCAGTACTTC CASSSIGTSGSTYEQYF
TRBJ1-1 NA NA 18 TRBV11-3 TGTGCCAGCAGCTTTAGGGGCAGGTCCCCCTTTGATGACTCTGAAGCTTTCTTT CASSFRGRSPFDDSEAFF
TRBJ1-5 NA NA 15 TRBV2 TGTGCCAGCAGGTTGAGGGGCAGTTACAATCAGCCCCAGCATTTT CASRLRGSYNQPQHF
TRBJ2-3 NA NA 13 TRBV29-1 TGCAGCGTCCATACAGCGACCCCAGATACGCAGTATTTT CSVHTATPDTQYF
TRBJ1-2 NA NA 14 TRBV9 TGTGCCAGCAGCGTACTCCCAAATAGCTATGGCTACACCTTC CASSVLPNSYGYTF
TRBJ2-5 NA TRBD2 15 TRBV7-3 TGTGCCAGCAGCTTAGCAGCGGGAGGGTGGGAGACCCAGTACTTC CASSLAAGGWETQYF
TRBJ1-4 NA TRBD1 13 TRBV19 TGTGCCAGTAGTCAAGGACAGGGGAGGAAACTGTTTTTT CASSQGQGRKLFF